This paragraph reports one T cell receptor (beta chain). Antigen specificity is unknown. This record comes from a study of T cell repertoires in ileal Crohn's disease. This CDR3 is built from 13 residues. V was trimmed by 7 bases and J by 5 bases, leaving 12 bases between them. Germline CDR1 is SGHRS and CDR2 is YFSETQ. TCRdb's copy holds only in-frame clones and misses some; the assay was immunoSEQ multiplex PCR. The sample contains around 16,000 clones, 85% to 95% of which appear only once. Findings of the study overall: Clonality above 26.8% at surgery always came with endoscopic recurrence.

Sample: ileal tissue. The V gene is TRBV5-1, the J gene TRBJ2-2; D might be TRBD2 (5 bases). The receptor was isolated from an adult with Crohn's disease. The CDR3 protein is CASSPGGTGELFF. In nucleotides, the CDR3 is TGCGCCAGCTCCCCCGGCGGGACCGGGGAGCTGTTTTTT.